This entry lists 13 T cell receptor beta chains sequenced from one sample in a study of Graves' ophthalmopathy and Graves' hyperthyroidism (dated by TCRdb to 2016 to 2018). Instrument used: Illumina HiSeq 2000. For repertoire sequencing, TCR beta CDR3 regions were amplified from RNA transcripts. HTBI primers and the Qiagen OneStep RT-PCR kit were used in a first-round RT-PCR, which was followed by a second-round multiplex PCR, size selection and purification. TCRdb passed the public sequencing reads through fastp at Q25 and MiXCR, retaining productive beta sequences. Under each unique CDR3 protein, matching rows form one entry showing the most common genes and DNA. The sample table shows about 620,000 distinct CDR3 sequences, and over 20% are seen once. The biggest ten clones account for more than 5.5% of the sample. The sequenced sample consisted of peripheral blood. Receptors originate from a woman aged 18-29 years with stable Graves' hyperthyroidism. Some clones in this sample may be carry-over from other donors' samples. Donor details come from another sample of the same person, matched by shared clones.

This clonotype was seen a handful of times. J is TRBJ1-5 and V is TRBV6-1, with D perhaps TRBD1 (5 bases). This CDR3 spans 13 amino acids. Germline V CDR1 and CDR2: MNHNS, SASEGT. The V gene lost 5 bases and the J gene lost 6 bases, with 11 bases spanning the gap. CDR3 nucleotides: TGTGCCAGCAGTAATAGGGGTTTTCAGCCCCAGCATTTT. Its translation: CASSNRGFQPQHF.

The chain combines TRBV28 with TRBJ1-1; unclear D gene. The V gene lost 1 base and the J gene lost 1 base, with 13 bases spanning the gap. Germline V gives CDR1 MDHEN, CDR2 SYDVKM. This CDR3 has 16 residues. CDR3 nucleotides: TGTGCCAGCAGTTTATATCTAGTGGGGAAGAACACTGAAGCTTTCTTT. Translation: CASSLYLVGKNTEAFF.

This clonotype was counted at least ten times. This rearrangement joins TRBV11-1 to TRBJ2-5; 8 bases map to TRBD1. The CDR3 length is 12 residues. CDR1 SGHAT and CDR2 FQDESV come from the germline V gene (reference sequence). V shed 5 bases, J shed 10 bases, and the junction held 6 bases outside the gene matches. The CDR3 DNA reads TGTGCCAGCAGCCCAGGGGGCGCAGTCCAGTACTTC. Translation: CASSPGGAVQYF.

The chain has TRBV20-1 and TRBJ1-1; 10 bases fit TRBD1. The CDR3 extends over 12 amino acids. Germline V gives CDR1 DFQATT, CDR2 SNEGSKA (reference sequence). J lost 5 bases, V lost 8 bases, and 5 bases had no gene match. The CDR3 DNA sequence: TGCAGTCGTGACAGGGGGCCGACTGAAGCTTTCTTT. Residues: CSRDRGPTEAFF.

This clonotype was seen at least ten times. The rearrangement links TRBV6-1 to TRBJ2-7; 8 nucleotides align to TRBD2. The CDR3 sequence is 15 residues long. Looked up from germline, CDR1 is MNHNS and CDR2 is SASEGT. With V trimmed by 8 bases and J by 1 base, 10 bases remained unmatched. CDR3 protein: CASQDQVAGSYEQYF. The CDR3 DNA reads TGTGCCAGCCAAGATCAGGTAGCGGGATCCTACGAGCAGTACTTC.

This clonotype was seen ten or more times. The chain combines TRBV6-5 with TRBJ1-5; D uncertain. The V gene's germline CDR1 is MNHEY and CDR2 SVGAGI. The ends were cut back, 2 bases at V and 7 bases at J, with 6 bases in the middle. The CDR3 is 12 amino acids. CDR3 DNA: TGTGCCAGCAGTTACGGCGTCCAGCCCCAGCATTTT. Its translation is CASSYGVQPQHF.

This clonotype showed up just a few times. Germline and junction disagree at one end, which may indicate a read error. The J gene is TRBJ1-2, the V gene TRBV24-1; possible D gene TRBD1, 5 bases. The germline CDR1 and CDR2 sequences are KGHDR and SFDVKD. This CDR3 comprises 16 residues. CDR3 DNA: TGTGCCACCAGTGATGCCGGACGGGACCTCGACTTTGGCCACACCTTC. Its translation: CATSDAGRDLDFGHTF.

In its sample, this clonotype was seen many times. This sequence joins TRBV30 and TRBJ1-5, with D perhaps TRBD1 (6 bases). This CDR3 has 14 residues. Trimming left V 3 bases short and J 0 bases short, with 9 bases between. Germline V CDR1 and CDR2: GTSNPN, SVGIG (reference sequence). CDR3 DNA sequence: TGTGCCTGGAGACAGGGTTATAGCAATCAGCCCCAGCATTTT. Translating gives CAWRQGYSNQPQHF.

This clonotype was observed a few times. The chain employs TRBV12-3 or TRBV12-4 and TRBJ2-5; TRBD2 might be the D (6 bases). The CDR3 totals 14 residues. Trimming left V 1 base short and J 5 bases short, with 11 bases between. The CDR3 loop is CASSLVGGDETQYF. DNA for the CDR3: TGTGCCAGCAGTTTAGTCGGGGGAGACGAGACCCAGTACTTC.

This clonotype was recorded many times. In nucleotides, the CDR3 is TGTGCCAGCACCCCGGGACAGGGTGAAACTGAAGCTTTCTTT. As protein: CASTPGQGETEAFF. The chain carries TRBV12-3 or TRBV12-4 and TRBJ1-1, with TRBD1 identical over 9 bases. This CDR3 spans 14 amino acids. The J segment lost 5 bases and the V segment lost 7 bases, leaving 8 bases of the junction unmatched.

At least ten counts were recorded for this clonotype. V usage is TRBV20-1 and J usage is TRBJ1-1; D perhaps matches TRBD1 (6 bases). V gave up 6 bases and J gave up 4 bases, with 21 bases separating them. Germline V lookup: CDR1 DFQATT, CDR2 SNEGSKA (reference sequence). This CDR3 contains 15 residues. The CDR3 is CSATDRIVQVTEAFF. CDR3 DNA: TGCAGTGCCACGGACAGAATCGTTCAGGTCACTGAAGCTTTCTTT.

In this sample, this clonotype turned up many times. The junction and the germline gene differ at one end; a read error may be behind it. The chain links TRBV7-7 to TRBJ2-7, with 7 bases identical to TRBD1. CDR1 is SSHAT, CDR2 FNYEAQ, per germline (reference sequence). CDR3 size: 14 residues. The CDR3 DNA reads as TGTGCTAGCAGGTCCCCGGGACAGACCTACGAGCAGTACTTC. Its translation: CASRSPGQTYEQYF. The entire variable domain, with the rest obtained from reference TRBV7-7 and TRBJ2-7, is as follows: GAGVSQSPRYKVTKRGQDVTLRCDPISSHATLYWYQQALGQGPEFLTYFNYEAQPDKSGLPSDRFSAERPEGSISTLTIQRTEQRDSAMYRCASRSPGQTYEQYFGPGTRLTVT.

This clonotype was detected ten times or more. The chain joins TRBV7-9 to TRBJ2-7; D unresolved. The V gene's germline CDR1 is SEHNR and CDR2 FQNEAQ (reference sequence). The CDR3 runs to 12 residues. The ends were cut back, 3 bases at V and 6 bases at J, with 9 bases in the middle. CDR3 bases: TGTGCCAGCAGCTTGGTTGGGGTCGAGCAGTACTTC. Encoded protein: CASSLVGVEQYF.